The 26 T cell receptor beta chains given below trace back to one sample, sequenced in a study of T cells in Graves' hyperthyroidism and ophthalmopathy. Amplification yielded TCR beta CDR3 regions, with RNA transcripts as the source. TCR CDR3 underwent first-round RT-PCR with the HTBI primer set. TCRdb recomputed calls from the multiplex PCR reads with MiXCR, one row per CDR3 protein. The sample includes nearly 600,000 distinct CDR3 sequences, approximately 14% of them seen just once. Sequenced sample: blood. All receptors come from a woman aged 25 to 45 with Graves' hyperthyroidism that later progressed to Graves' ophthalmopathy.

In this sample, this clonotype turned up many times. The rearrangement joins TRBV27 to TRBJ1-2, with D maybe TRBD1 (6 bases). The V end lost 5 bases, the J end lost 8 bases, and 9 bases lay between the germline ends. The CDR3 runs 11 residues. In germline, CDR1 is MNHEY, CDR2 SMNVEV (reference sequence). This CDR3 is CASSGQTGYTF. The CDR3 DNA reads as TGTGCCAGCAGTGGACAGACCGGCTACACCTTC.

This clonotype was counted between two and nine times. This chain connects TRBV5-1 to TRBJ1-4, with D possibly matching TRBD1 (6 bases). Trimming took off 4 bases at V and 5 bases at J, with 15 bases between the two ends. The CDR3 is 15 residues long. Germline lookup yields CDR1 SGHRS and CDR2 YFSETQ. In DNA, the CDR3 is TGCGCCAGCAGCCCCCAAGGGCAGGGGAATGAAAAACTGTTTTTT. Amino acid sequence: CASSPQGQGNEKLFF.

This clonotype was picked up many times. The rearrangement links TRBV6-1 to TRBJ2-7; TRBD2 matches at 8 bases. J lost 4 bases, V lost 7 bases, and 6 bases had no gene match. CDR3 length: 13 residues. From germline, CDR1 is MNHNS and CDR2 SASEGT. The CDR3 is CASIGGRRYEQYF. The CDR3 nucleotides read TGTGCCAGCATAGGCGGGAGGCGGTACGAGCAGTACTTC.

CDR3 in DNA: TGTGCCAGCAGCTACCGGGAGGGAACCGGGGAGCTGTTTTTT. Amino acids: CASSYREGTGELFF. J is TRBJ2-2 and V is TRBV5-5; 8 bases are a match to TRBD2. Germline values: CDR1 SGHKS, CDR2 YYEKEE (reference sequence). This CDR3 is built from 14 residues. V shed 3 bases, J shed 5 bases, and the junction held 3 bases outside the gene matches.

The sample holds many counts of this clonotype. The rearrangement uses TRBV12-3 or TRBV12-4 and TRBJ2-5, with TRBD2 as a possible D gene (7 bases). The V end was cut by 5 bases, the J end by 4 bases, with 17 bases between. The CDR3 runs to 15 residues. This CDR3 reads CASSKGGGERETQYF. In nucleotides, the CDR3 is TGTGCCAGCAGTAAAGGGGGGGGGGAAAGAGAGACCCAGTACTTC.

This clonotype has just a few counts. The genes are TRBV19 and TRBJ1-1; D is uncertain. Germline V gives CDR1 LNHDA, CDR2 SQIVND (reference sequence). This CDR3 spans 12 amino acids. Trimming pared 3 bases from V and 10 bases from J, leaving 12 bases between. The CDR3 is CASSILFRGAFF. CDR3 DNA: TGTGCCAGTAGTATTTTATTCCGGGGAGCTTTCTTT.

Comment on this clonotype: A read error is possible here, since a much larger clone lies one base away. This chain uses TRBV10-3 with TRBJ1-2; D is unclear. This CDR3 is built from 14 residues. Trimming pared 3 bases from V and 0 bases from J, leaving 8 bases between. Germline V gives CDR1 ENHRY, CDR2 SYGVKD. CDR3 sequence (DNA): TGTGCCATCAGTGATACAACAACTAACTATGGCTACACCTTC. Protein product: CAISDTTTNYGYTF.

The rearrangement links TRBV28 to TRBJ2-7; D remains unclear. Trimming cost V 7 bases and J 3 bases, with 13 bases left between them. There are 13 residues in the CDR3. Looked up from germline, CDR1 is MDHEN and CDR2 is SYDVKM. For the CDR3, the DNA is TGTGCCAGCACCCCGGGCCAATTCTACGAGCAGTACTTC. It is translated as CASTPGQFYEQYF.

This clonotype occurred many times. J is TRBJ2-7 and V is TRBV29-1; 8 bases are a match to TRBD2. This CDR3 has 13 residues. Germline V gene sequence: CDR1 SQVTM, CDR2 ANQGSEA. V shed 6 bases, J shed 4 bases, and the junction held 8 bases outside the gene matches. CDR3 DNA: TGCAGCGTAACGGGACTAGGACCATACGAGCAGTACTTC. The encoded protein is CSVTGLGPYEQYF.

This clonotype was seen many times. The chain has TRBV7-9 and TRBJ2-1; 11 bases line up with TRBD2. The CDR3 is 17 amino acids. Unmatched junction bases numbered 6, after V lost 4 bases and J lost 1 base. The germline V gene encodes CDR1 SEHNR and CDR2 FQNEAQ (reference sequence). DNA of the CDR3: TGTGCCAGCAGCTCAAAACTAGCGGGAGTATCCTACAATGAGCAGTTCTTC. Protein product: CASSSKLAGVSYNEQFF.

There are many counts of this clonotype. A read error may account for a junction end that differs from germline. The rearrangement links TRBV5-1 to TRBJ2-2; no firm D call. The length of the CDR3 is 13 residues. The germline gives CDR1 SGHRS, CDR2 YFSETQ. CDR3 region: CASSPYGTGELFF. In nucleotides, the CDR3 is TGTGCCAGCAGCCCTTATGGTACCGGGGAGCTGTTTTTT.

This clonotype was recorded at least ten times. This sequence joins TRBV12-3 or TRBV12-4 and TRBJ1-5; 8 nucleotides line up with TRBD1. V gave up 5 bases and J gave up 4 bases; unmatched junction bases: 10. The CDR3 consists of 16 residues. CDR3 amino acids: CASSEYDRGRNQPQHF. The CDR3 region has the DNA TGTGCCAGCAGTGAATACGACAGGGGAAGGAATCAGCCCCAGCATTTT.

Remarks on this clonotype: A much larger clone differs by one base, so this may be a read error. The CDR3 sequence: CASLAGAPYNEQFF. CDR3 coding DNA: TGTGCCAGCCTGGCAGGAGCACCCTACAATGAGCAGTTCTTC. The rearrangement links TRBV6-1 to TRBJ2-1; D not certain. Germline loops: CDR1 MNHNS, CDR2 SASEGT. V was cut by 8 bases and J by 2 bases, with 13 bases left in between. The CDR3 has 14 residues.

Comments on this clonotype: This clone may be a read error of a much larger clone one base away. This chain links TRBV2 with TRBJ2-1, with D possibly being TRBD2 (5 bases). CDR3 length: 12 amino acids. Trimming removed 8 bases from V and 9 bases from J, with 14 bases in between. The germline V gene has CDR1 SNHLY and CDR2 FYNNEI. CDR3 in amino acids: CASDRLRGEQFF. As DNA, the CDR3 is TGTGCCAGCGATAGACTCCGGGGTGAGCAGTTCTTC.

The genes are TRBV5-1 and TRBJ1-4; D gene uncertain. In germline, CDR1 is SGHRS, CDR2 YFSETQ. This CDR3 has 13 residues. Trimming took off 5 bases at V and 8 bases at J, with 13 bases between the two ends. The CDR3 spells CASSSGLEEKLFF. CDR3 DNA: TGCGCCAGCAGTTCGGGTCTGGAGGAAAAACTGTTTTTT.

The rearrangement joins TRBV12-3 or TRBV12-4 to TRBJ2-1; 9 nucleotides agree with TRBD2. The CDR3 covers 16 residues. Trimming at V came to 5 bases and at J to 7 bases, leaving 12 bases not matched to a gene. For the CDR3, the DNA is TGTGCCAGCAGTCCAGTCCCGGCTAGCGGGAAGAATGAGCAGTTCTTC. Residues: CASSPVPASGKNEQFF.

At least ten counts were recorded for this clonotype. The V gene is TRBV14, the J gene TRBJ1-2, with D maybe TRBD1 (5 bases). Germline V gene sequence: CDR1 SGHDN, CDR2 FVKESK. The CDR3 sequence is 13 residues long. The germline V and J ends were trimmed by 4 bases and 8 bases, with 14 bases remaining between them. CDR3 nucleotides: TGTGCCAGCAGCCTACGGCAGGGCGAGGGCTACACCTTC. It is translated as CASSLRQGEGYTF.

The sample holds a few counts of this clonotype. The chain employs TRBV4-1 and TRBJ2-5, with unresolved D. This CDR3 comprises 13 residues. Trimming took off 5 bases at V and 4 bases at J, with 11 bases between the two ends. Germline-derived CDR1 and CDR2 are MGHRA and YSYEKL. CDR3 protein: CASSSTALETQYF. The CDR3 nucleotides read TGCGCCAGCAGCTCAACAGCTTTAGAGACCCAGTACTTC.

This rearrangement joins TRBV3-1 to TRBJ1-6; D possibly corresponds to TRBD1 (6 bases). Germline CDR1 reads LGHDT; CDR2 reads YNNKEL (reference sequence). CDR3 length: 17 amino acids. Between the trimmed V and J ends, which lost 1 base and 9 bases, there was a span of 19 bases. In DNA, the CDR3 is TGTGCCAGCAGCCAAGGATTAGGTTTCGGGGGCGGTTCACCCCTCCACTTT. This gives the protein CASSQGLGFGGGSPLHF.

With regard to this clonotype: A much larger clone is a single base away; this may be a read error. The genes are TRBV18 and TRBJ1-1; possible D gene TRBD1, 5 bases. Germline CDR1 is KGHSH and CDR2 is LQKENI. V lost 1 base and J 1 base, leaving 13 bases between the germline ends. The CDR3 runs 16 residues. CDR3 DNA sequence: TGTGCCAGCTCACCACTGGCTGGAGGGACGAACACTGAAGCTTTCTTT. Encoded protein: CASSPLAGGTNTEAFF.

This clonotype was seen at least ten times. The chain combines TRBV7-3 with TRBJ1-1; no clear D. The CDR3 extends over 12 amino acids. Germline CDR1 is SGHTA and CDR2 is FQGTGA. V lost 4 bases to trimming and J lost 11 bases, with 14 bases between them. This CDR3 is CASSSQASRAFF. The CDR3, as DNA: TGTGCCAGCAGCTCTCAGGCCTCGAGGGCTTTCTTT.

This clonotype was observed many times. This chain connects TRBV19 to TRBJ1-1; D remains ambiguous. V was shortened by 5 bases and J by 4 bases, with 14 bases between the two germline ends. Germline lookup yields CDR1 LNHDA and CDR2 SQIVND (reference sequence). The CDR3 runs to 14 residues. The DNA for the CDR3 is TGTGCCAGTAGTCCAGGAGCCGGCGGCACTGAAGCTTTCTTT. Its protein product is CASSPGAGGTEAFF.

V is TRBV6-1 and J is TRBJ1-5, with 7 positions matching TRBD1. Trimming cost V 5 bases and J 3 bases; bases outside gene matches: 10. Looked up from germline, CDR1 is MNHNS and CDR2 is SASEGT. The CDR3 consists of 16 residues. The CDR3 reads CASSKPTGALNQPQHF. The CDR3 DNA sequence: TGTGCCAGCAGTAAGCCCACAGGGGCCCTCAATCAGCCCCAGCATTTT.

This clonotype was picked up many times. The chain uses TRBV6-2 or TRBV6-3 and TRBJ2-3, with TRBD2 matching 7 bases. The germline V gene has CDR1 MNHEY and CDR2 SVGEGT. The V and J ends lost 2 bases and 5 bases, in that order; junction bases with no gene match: 13. CDR3 length: 17 amino acids. Here the CDR3 DNA reads TGTGCCAGCAGTTACCCACGACTAGCAGGCGGCAGAGATACGCAGTATTTT. Translating gives CASSYPRLAGGRDTQYF.

This clonotype appeared many times. This chain links TRBV10-2 with TRBJ1-1; perhaps TRBD1 as D (6 bases). Germline loops: CDR1 WSHSY, CDR2 SAAADI. V lost 10 bases and J 4 bases, leaving 13 bases between the germline ends. The CDR3 is 12 amino acids. This CDR3 reads CATTPGVTEAFF. The CDR3 region has the DNA TGCGCCACTACCCCAGGGGTCACTGAAGCTTTCTTT.

At least ten counts were recorded for this clonotype. The chain has TRBV14 and TRBJ2-1, with a possible D match to TRBD2 (5 bases). V was shortened by 1 base and J by 8 bases, with 15 bases between the two germline ends. The CDR3 is 15 residues long. Germline CDR1 and CDR2: SGHDN and FVKESK. The CDR3 nucleotides are TGTGCCAGCAGCCAAGTTATCTGGAGTAGCGATGAGCAGTTCTTC. Its protein is CASSQVIWSSDEQFF.